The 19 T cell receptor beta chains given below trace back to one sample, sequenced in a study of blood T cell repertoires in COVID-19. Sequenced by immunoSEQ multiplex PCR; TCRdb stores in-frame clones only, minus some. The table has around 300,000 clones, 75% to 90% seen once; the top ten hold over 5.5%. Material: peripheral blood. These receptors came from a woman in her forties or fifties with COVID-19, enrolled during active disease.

DNA of the CDR3: TGTGCCAGCAGCGCCCCGGGACAGATGAACACTGAAGCTTTCTTT. Translation: CASSAPGQMNTEAFF. The chain combines TRBV9 with TRBJ1-1; 7 bases agree with TRBD1. Germline CDR1 and CDR2: SGDLS and YYNGEE. CDR3 length: 15 residues. V was pared by 3 bases and J by 0 bases, with 5 bases of the junction left unmatched.

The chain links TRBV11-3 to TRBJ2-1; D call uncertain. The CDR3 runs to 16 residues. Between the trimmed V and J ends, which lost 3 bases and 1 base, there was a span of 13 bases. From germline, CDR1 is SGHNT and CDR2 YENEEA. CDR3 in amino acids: CASSFRPAESYNEQFF. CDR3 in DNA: TGTGCCAGCAGCTTTCGTCCTGCGGAGTCCTACAATGAGCAGTTCTTC.

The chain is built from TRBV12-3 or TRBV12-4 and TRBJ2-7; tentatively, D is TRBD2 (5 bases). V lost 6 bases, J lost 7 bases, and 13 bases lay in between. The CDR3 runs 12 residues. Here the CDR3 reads CASSTRGVEQYF. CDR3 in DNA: TGTGCCAGCAGCACCCGGGGTGTGGAGCAGTACTTC.

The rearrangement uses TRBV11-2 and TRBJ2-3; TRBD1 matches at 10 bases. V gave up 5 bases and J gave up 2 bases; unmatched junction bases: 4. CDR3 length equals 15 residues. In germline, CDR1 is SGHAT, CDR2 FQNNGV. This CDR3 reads CASSRGQGSTDTQYF. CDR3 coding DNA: TGTGCCAGCAGCCGGGGACAGGGGTCCACAGATACGCAGTATTTT.

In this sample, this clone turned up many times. CDR3: CASSRWTGYLSEAFF. The CDR3 nucleotides read TGTGCCAGCAGTCGATGGACAGGATATCTAAGTGAAGCTTTCTTT. The chain employs TRBV2 and TRBJ1-1, with 7 bases lining up with TRBD1. The V and J ends lost 5 bases and 7 bases, in that order; junction bases with no gene match: 13. The length of the CDR3 is 15 residues. In germline, CDR1 is SNHLY, CDR2 FYNNEI.

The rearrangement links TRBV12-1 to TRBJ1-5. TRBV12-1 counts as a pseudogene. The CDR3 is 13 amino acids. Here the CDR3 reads CASSVVFRQPQHF. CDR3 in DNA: TGTGCCAGCAGCGTGGTTTTTCGGCAGCCCCAGCATTTT.

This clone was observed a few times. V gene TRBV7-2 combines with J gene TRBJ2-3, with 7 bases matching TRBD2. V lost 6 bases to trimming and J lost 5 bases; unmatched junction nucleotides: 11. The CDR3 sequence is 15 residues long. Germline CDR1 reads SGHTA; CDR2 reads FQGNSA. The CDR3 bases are TGTGCCAGCAGGTTTGGTGGCGGGAGTGTAGATACGCAGTATTTT. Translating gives CASRFGGGSVDTQYF. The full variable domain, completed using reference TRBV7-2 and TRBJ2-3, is GAGVSQSPSNKVTEKGKDVELRCDPISGHTALYWYRQSLGQGLEFLIYFQGNSAPDKSGLPSDRFSAERTGGSVSTLTIQRTQQEDSAVYLCASRFGGGSVDTQYFGPGTRLTVL.

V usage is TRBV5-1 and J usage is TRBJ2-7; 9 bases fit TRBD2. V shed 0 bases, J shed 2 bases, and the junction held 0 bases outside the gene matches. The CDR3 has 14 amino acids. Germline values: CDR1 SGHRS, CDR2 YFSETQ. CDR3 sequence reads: CASSLASGTYEQYF. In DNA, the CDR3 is TGCGCCAGCAGCTTGGCTAGCGGGACCTACGAGCAGTACTTC.

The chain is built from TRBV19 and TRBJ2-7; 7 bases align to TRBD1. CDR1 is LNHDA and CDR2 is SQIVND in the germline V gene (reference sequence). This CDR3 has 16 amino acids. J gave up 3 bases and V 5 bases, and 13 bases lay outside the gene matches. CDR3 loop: CASSSTGAPSLYEQYF. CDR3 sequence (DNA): TGTGCCAGTAGTTCCACAGGGGCCCCGAGTCTCTACGAGCAGTACTTC.

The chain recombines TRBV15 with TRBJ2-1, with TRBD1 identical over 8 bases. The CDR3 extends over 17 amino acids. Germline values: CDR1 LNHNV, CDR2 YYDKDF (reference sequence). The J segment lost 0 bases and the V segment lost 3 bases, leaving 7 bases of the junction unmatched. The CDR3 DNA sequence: TGTGCCACCAGCAGGGGCCGGACAGGGAGCTCCTACAATGAGCAGTTCTTC. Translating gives CATSRGRTGSSYNEQFF.

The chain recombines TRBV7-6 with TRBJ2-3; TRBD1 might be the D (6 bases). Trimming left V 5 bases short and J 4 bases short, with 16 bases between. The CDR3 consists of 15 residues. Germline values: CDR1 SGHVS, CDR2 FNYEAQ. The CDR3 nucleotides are TGTGCCAGCAGCCAACAGGGTGTCGCGGCAGATACGCAGTATTTT. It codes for CASSQQGVAADTQYF.

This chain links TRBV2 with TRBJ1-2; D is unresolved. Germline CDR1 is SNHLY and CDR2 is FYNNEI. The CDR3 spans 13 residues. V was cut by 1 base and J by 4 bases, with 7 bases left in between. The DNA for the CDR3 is TGTGCCAGCAGTGAAGGGAGGCTCTATGGCTACACCTTC. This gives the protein CASSEGRLYGYTF.

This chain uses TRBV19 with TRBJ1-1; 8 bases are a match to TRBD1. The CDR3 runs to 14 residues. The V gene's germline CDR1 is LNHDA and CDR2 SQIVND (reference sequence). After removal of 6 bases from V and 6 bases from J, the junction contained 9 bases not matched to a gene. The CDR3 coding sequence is TGTGCCAGTAGCCGGACAGGGACCGGCTCTGAAGCTTTCTTT. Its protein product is CASSRTGTGSEAFF.

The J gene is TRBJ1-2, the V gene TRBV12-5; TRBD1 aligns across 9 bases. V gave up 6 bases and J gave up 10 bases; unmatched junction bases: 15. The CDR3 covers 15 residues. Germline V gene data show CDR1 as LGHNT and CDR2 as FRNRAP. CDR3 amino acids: CASGAPVAGTGNYTF. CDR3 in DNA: TGTGCTAGTGGGGCCCCTGTCGCTGGGACAGGGAACTACACCTTC.

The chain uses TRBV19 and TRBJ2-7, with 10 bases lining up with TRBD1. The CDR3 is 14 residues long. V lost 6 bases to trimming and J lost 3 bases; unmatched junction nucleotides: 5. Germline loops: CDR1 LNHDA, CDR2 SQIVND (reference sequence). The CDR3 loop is CASRGQGSYYEQYF. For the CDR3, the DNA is TGTGCCAGTAGGGGACAGGGGAGCTACTACGAGCAGTACTTC. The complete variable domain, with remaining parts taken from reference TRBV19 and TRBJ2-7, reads DGGITQSPKYLFRKEGQNVTLSCEQNLNHDAMYWYRQDPGQGLRLIYYSQIVNDFQKGDIAEGYSVSREKKESFPLTVTSAQKNPTAFYLCASRGQGSYYEQYFGPGTRLTVT.

CDR3 region: CACRDRGDTEAFF. CDR3 nucleotides: TGTGCCTGCCGGGACAGGGGTGACACTGAAGCTTTCTTT. The J gene is TRBJ1-1, the V gene TRBV19; 10 bases line up with TRBD1. The junction had 6 bases not matched to a gene; V was cut back by 11 bases and J by 3 bases. Germline V lookup: CDR1 LNHDA, CDR2 SQIVND (reference sequence). The CDR3 has 13 amino acids.

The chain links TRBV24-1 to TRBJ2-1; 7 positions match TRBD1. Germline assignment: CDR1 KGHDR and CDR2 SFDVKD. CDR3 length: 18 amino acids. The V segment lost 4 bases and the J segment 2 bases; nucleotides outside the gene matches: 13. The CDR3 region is CATSDTVPGQKTYNEQFF. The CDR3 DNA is TGTGCCACCAGTGACACCGTCCCGGGACAGAAAACCTACAATGAGCAGTTCTTC.

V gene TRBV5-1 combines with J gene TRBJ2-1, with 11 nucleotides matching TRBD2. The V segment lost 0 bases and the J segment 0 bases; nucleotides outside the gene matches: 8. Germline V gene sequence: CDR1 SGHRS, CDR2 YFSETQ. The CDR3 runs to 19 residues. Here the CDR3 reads CASSLGGTSGPGSYNEQFF. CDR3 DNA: TGCGCCAGCAGCTTGGGTGGGACTAGCGGACCGGGCTCCTACAATGAGCAGTTCTTC.

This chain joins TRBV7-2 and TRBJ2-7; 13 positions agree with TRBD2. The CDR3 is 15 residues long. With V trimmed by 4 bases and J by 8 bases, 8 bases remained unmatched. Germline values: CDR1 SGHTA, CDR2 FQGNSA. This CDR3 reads CASSSLAGGTLQQYF. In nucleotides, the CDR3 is TGTGCCAGCAGCTCACTAGCGGGAGGGACCCTCCAGCAGTACTTC.